These T cell receptor beta chains were read from a single sample in a study of cytomegalovirus exposure and HLA in healthy donors. Generated by immunoSEQ multiplex PCR, the TCRdb table keeps only in-frame clones and is missing some. Among around 180,000 clones, over 70% were seen once, and the ten largest hold 2.1%. Sequencing was done on a sample of PBMCs. These receptors were collected from a woman under 30 in good health and CMV-seropositive. The CDR3 runs from the conserved cysteine through the conserved F or W. Each record gives: CDR3 DNA, CDR3 protein, V gene, CDR3 length, D gene, clone size, J gene. The D gene is left open where the match is weak. For some rows the clone size is stated as once, few or many, or as a class when expanded; others skip it.

DNA: TGCGCCAGCAGGGGGTCACTAGCGGGGAAAGAGACCCAGTACTTC
CDR3: CASRGSLAGKETQYF
V: TRBV5-1
length: 15
D: TRBD2
size: -
J: TRBJ2-5

DNA: TGTGCCAGCAGCCCCCCAGCGGGGGGGGCCGGGGAGCTGTTTTTT
CDR3: CASSPPAGGAGELFF
V: TRBV7-3
length: 15
D: TRBD2
size: -
J: TRBJ2-2

DNA: TGTGCCAGCAGCAAGGATCGAGGGAGGGGGAACACTGAAGCTTTCTTT
CDR3: CASSKDRGRGNTEAFF
V: TRBV5-4
length: 16
D: -
size: -
J: TRBJ1-1

DNA: TGTGCCAGCAGCGCTAGACTAGCGGGGAACCAAGAGACCCAGTACTTC
CDR3: CASSARLAGNQETQYF
V: TRBV9
length: 16
D: TRBD2
size: -
J: TRBJ2-5

DNA: TGTGCCAGTATTGGGGCTTATTCGGCTGGCTACACCTTC
CDR3: CASIGAYSAGYTF
V: TRBV19
length: 13
D: -
size: -
J: TRBJ1-2

DNA: TGTGCCAGCAGAGTAGCGAGATACAATGAGCAGTTCTTC
CDR3: CASRVARYNEQFF
V: TRBV6-5
length: 13
D: -
size: -
J: TRBJ2-1

DNA: TGTGCCAGCAGCGTAGACCTAGACAGGGCTTATGAGCAGTTCTTC
CDR3: CASSVDLDRAYEQFF
V: TRBV9
length: 15
D: TRBD1
size: -
J: TRBJ2-1

DNA: TGTGCCAGCCAGGACAGGGGGCCGGTTCAGCCCCAGCATTTT
CDR3: CASQDRGPVQPQHF
V: TRBV19
length: 14
D: TRBD1
size: -
J: TRBJ1-5

DNA: TGCAGCGCCGGGACAGGGCTTCAGCCTGAGCAGTTCTTC
CDR3: CSAGTGLQPEQFF
V: TRBV29-1
length: 13
D: TRBD1
size: -
J: TRBJ2-1

DNA: TGTGCCAGCAGCTTAGACTTTCGGGGTGGGACTGAAGCTTTCTTT
CDR3: CASSLDFRGGTEAFF
V: TRBV7-9
length: 15
D: -
size: -
J: TRBJ1-1

DNA: TGTGCCAGCAGCTTGTTTGGGGGGACCAACTACGAGCAGTACTTC
CDR3: CASSLFGGTNYEQYF
V: TRBV7-2
length: 15
D: -
size: -
J: TRBJ2-7

DNA: TGTGCCAGCTCACCGGTAGTAACTAATGAAAAACTGTTTTTT
CDR3: CASSPVVTNEKLFF
V: TRBV18
length: 14
D: -
size: -
J: TRBJ1-4

DNA: TGTGCCAGCAGTCTAAATCCATGGAACTATGGCTACACCTTC
CDR3: CASSLNPWNYGYTF
V: TRBV27
length: 14
D: -
size: -
J: TRBJ1-2

DNA: TGTGCCAGCAGTCCCACCCAGCGGGGCACAGATACGCAGTATTTT
CDR3: CASSPTQRGTDTQYF
V: TRBV6-1
length: 15
D: -
size: -
J: TRBJ2-3

DNA: TGTGCCAGCAGTTTCGGCGGGGGGACAGATACGCAGTATTTT
CDR3: CASSFGGGTDTQYF
V: TRBV27
length: 14
D: TRBD2
size: -
J: TRBJ2-3

DNA: TGTGCCAGCAGCGGAACAGGGGGCGATGGCTACACCTTC
CDR3: CASSGTGGDGYTF
V: TRBV7-6
length: 13
D: TRBD1
size: -
J: TRBJ1-2

DNA: TGTGCCAGCAGCTTAAAGGGGTTCACAGATACGCAGTATTTT
CDR3: CASSLKGFTDTQYF
V: TRBV7-2
length: 14
D: -
size: -
J: TRBJ2-3

DNA: TGTGCCACCAGCAGGGAGGGACAGGCGGGGGAGCAGTACTTC
CDR3: CATSREGQAGEQYF
V: TRBV15
length: 14
D: TRBD1
size: -
J: TRBJ2-7

DNA: TGTGCCAGTAGTATTAGATACGGAGAACACAGGGCCGAAGCTTTCTTT
CDR3: CASSIRYGEHRAEAFF
V: TRBV19
length: 16
D: -
size: -
J: TRBJ1-1

DNA: TGTGCCAGCAGTTCACAGGGTCTAGCCAAAAACATTCAGTACTTC
CDR3: CASSSQGLAKNIQYF
V: TRBV2
length: 15
D: -
size: -
J: TRBJ2-4

DNA: TGTGCCAGCAGTGAGACAGGGGACTACGAGCAGTACTTC
CDR3: CASSETGDYEQYF
V: TRBV6-1
length: 13
D: TRBD1
size: once
J: TRBJ2-7

DNA: TGTGCCACCAGCAGAGGCTACCTAGGTTCAACTAATGAAAAACTGTTTTTT
CDR3: CATSRGYLGSTNEKLFF
V: TRBV15
length: 17
D: -
size: -
J: TRBJ1-4

DNA: TGCGCCAGCAGCCTTTCTTCGGGTGATTCTTATGGCTACACCTTC
CDR3: CASSLSSGDSYGYTF
V: TRBV4-3
length: 15
D: -
size: -
J: TRBJ1-2

DNA: TGTGCCAGCAGCCCCCGGAGAAACACTGAAGCTTTCTTT
CDR3: CASSPRRNTEAFF
V: TRBV6-5
length: 13
D: -
size: -
J: TRBJ1-1

DNA: TGTGCCACCAGCGGGGCTGGATGGCTAGAGACCCAGTACTTC
CDR3: CATSGAGWLETQYF
V: TRBV15
length: 14
D: -
size: -
J: TRBJ2-5

DNA: TGCGCCAGCAGCTTGGCCGGGACAGGGGGCTACGAGCAGTACTTC
CDR3: CASSLAGTGGYEQYF
V: TRBV5-1
length: 15
D: TRBD1
size: once
J: TRBJ2-7

DNA: TGTGCCAGCAGCGTGGGACTAGCGGGGCCCCAAGAGACCCAGTACTTC
CDR3: CASSVGLAGPQETQYF
V: TRBV7-3
length: 16
D: TRBD2
size: -
J: TRBJ2-5

DNA: TGCGCCAGCAGCCAAGCCCATAGCGGGGGGGCGTCAGATACGCAGTATTTT
CDR3: CASSQAHSGGASDTQYF
V: TRBV4-1
length: 17
D: TRBD2
size: few
J: TRBJ2-3

DNA: TGCGCCAGCAGCCACCGACAGGAACCTGAAAAACTGTTTTTT
CDR3: CASSHRQEPEKLFF
V: TRBV10-2
length: 14
D: -
size: -
J: TRBJ1-4

DNA: TGTGCCAGCAGTTTATCGAGGTCGGAGGGCTACACCTTC
CDR3: CASSLSRSEGYTF
V: TRBV27
length: 13
D: -
size: -
J: TRBJ1-2

DNA: TGCGCCAGCAGAATCCCCTCGGGGGGCGACTATGGCTACACCTTC
CDR3: CASRIPSGGDYGYTF
V: TRBV4-1
length: 15
D: -
size: -
J: TRBJ1-2

DNA: TGTGCCAGCAGCCAGAGGTCAACTAGCGGGGGGTACAATGAGCAGTTCTTC
CDR3: CASSQRSTSGGYNEQFF
V: TRBV14
length: 17
D: TRBD2
size: -
J: TRBJ2-1

DNA: TGTGCCAGCAGCGTAGACGGGGGGCCCTACAATGAGCAGTTCTTC
CDR3: CASSVDGGPYNEQFF
V: TRBV9
length: 15
D: -
size: -
J: TRBJ2-1

DNA: TGTGCCAGCAGCTTGGGACAGGGAACTGGTCAGCCCCAGCATTTT
CDR3: CASSLGQGTGQPQHF
V: TRBV5-8
length: 15
D: TRBD1
size: -
J: TRBJ1-5

DNA: TGTGCCAGCAGCATCGGACAGGGCGGCTATGGCTACACCTTC
CDR3: CASSIGQGGYGYTF
V: TRBV11-2
length: 14
D: TRBD1
size: -
J: TRBJ1-2

DNA: TGTGCCACCAGCAGGACAGGGTCCGGTAGAGAGACCCAGTACTTC
CDR3: CATSRTGSGRETQYF
V: TRBV15
length: 15
D: TRBD1
size: -
J: TRBJ2-5

DNA: TGCGCCAGCAGCTTTTCCCGGGGTACTAATGAAAAACTGTTTTTT
CDR3: CASSFSRGTNEKLFF
V: TRBV5-1
length: 15
D: -
size: -
J: TRBJ1-4

DNA: TGTGCCAGCTCACAGGCGGATGATAACACCGGGGAGCTGTTTTTT
CDR3: CASSQADDNTGELFF
V: TRBV18
length: 15
D: -
size: -
J: TRBJ2-2

DNA: TGCAGCGTTGATATGAGGGGACAGGGGAGGGAGACCCAGTACTTC
CDR3: CSVDMRGQGRETQYF
V: TRBV29-1
length: 15
D: TRBD1
size: -
J: TRBJ2-5

DNA: TGTGCCAGCAGTCCAAACAGGGGAGGCTATGGCTACACCTTC
CDR3: CASSPNRGGYGYTF
V: TRBV6-1
length: 14
D: TRBD1
size: -
J: TRBJ1-2

DNA: TGTGCCAGCAGCCAAGCGGGCGGGGAGCGGGGGGCCGGGTACGAGCAGTACTTC
CDR3: CASSQAGGERGAGYEQYF
V: TRBV4-2
length: 18
D: TRBD2
size: -
J: TRBJ2-7

DNA: TGTGCCAGCAGTGAAAGGGGGTCCGACCCACGAAACACCATATATTTT
CDR3: CASSERGSDPRNTIYF
V: TRBV25-1
length: 16
D: -
size: -
J: TRBJ1-3

DNA: TGTGCCATCCAGGGCGGGATGAACACTGAAGCTTTCTTT
CDR3: CAIQGGMNTEAFF
V: TRBV10-3
length: 13
D: -
size: -
J: TRBJ1-1